Below, 28 T cell receptor beta chains from the same sample are listed, as sequenced in a study of human T cells and chemical hapten exposure. Indicated time point: patch test 1, 2 weeks after DPC sensitization. The treatment was: therapeutic diphenylcyclopropenone sensitization with weekly scalp DPC. From the RACE reads, TCRdb called clonotypes with MiXCR, one entry per CDR3 protein. The sample has around 71,000 distinct CDR3 sequences, about 9.4% seen once. Source: whole blood, taken in connection with sensitization to the hapten diphenylcyclopropenone (DPC). These receptors were collected from a woman aged 35 to 49 with alopecia areata. Some clones in this sample may be carry-over from other donors' samples.

In this sample, this clonotype turned up many times. The V and J genes are TRBV27 and TRBJ2-5; D is unclear. Per germline, CDR1 MNHEY and CDR2 SMNVEV (reference sequence). V lost 11 bases and J 5 bases, leaving 9 bases between the germline ends. This CDR3 region has 10 residues. The CDR3 loop is CAFRWETQYF. CDR3 DNA sequence: TGTGCCTTTCGGTGGGAGACCCAGTACTTC.

This clonotype turned up a few times. The chain combines TRBV6-1 with TRBJ1-6, with no clear D. Trimming took off 8 bases at V and 0 bases at J, with 8 bases between the two ends. CDR1 is MNHNS, CDR2 SASEGT, per germline. This CDR3 contains 14 residues. CDR3 DNA: TGTGCCAGCCTGAGGAGCTCCTATAATTCACCCCTCCACTTT. Its protein is CASLRSSYNSPLHF.

This clonotype was found many times. This sequence joins TRBV6-6 and TRBJ2-7; D gene uncertain. Per the germline V gene, CDR1 is MNHNY and CDR2 is SVGAGI (reference sequence). The length of the CDR3 is 17 residues. Trimming stripped 4 bases from V and 2 bases from J, with 21 bases between. CDR3 loop: CASSSLRDRAWPYEQYF. CDR3 bases: TGTGCCAGCAGTTCCCTCCGAGACCGTGCTTGGCCCTACGAGCAGTACTTC.

This rearrangement joins TRBV2 to TRBJ2-2; possibly TRBD2 for D (5 bases). This CDR3 has 16 residues. The V gene lost 2 bases and the J gene lost 7 bases, with 17 bases spanning the gap. Germline values: CDR1 SNHLY, CDR2 FYNNEI. The CDR3 sequence: CASSERRLAVGGELFF. Written as DNA, the CDR3 is TGTGCCAGCAGTGAAAGACGGCTAGCAGTGGGCGGGGAGCTGTTTTTT.

This clonotype was recorded many times. The V call is TRBV20-1, the J call TRBJ2-7, with D tentatively TRBD1 or TRBD2 (5 bases each). The CDR3 length is 13 residues. Germline values: CDR1 DFQATT, CDR2 SNEGSKA (reference sequence). V was trimmed by 2 bases and J by 1 base, leaving 9 bases between them. CDR3 coding DNA: TGCAGTGCTAGACCGGGGACGTCCTACGAGCAGTACTTC. Its protein is CSARPGTSYEQYF.

This clonotype was observed at least ten times. The genes are TRBV7-2 and TRBJ1-2, with TRBD1 matching 8 bases. The CDR3 is made up of 13 amino acids. CDR1 is SGHTA, CDR2 FQGNSA, per germline. J was trimmed by 7 bases and V by 1 base; bases with no gene match: 2. In DNA, the CDR3 is TGTGCCAGCAGCTTAGGGGACAGGCTTGGCTACACCTTC. This gives the protein CASSLGDRLGYTF.

This clonotype was detected a few times. This sequence joins TRBV6-2 or TRBV6-3 and TRBJ1-2, with D possibly matching TRBD1 (5 bases). Trimming cost V 5 bases and J 4 bases, with 14 bases left between them. The germline V gene encodes CDR1 MNHEY and CDR2 SVGEGT. This CDR3 is built from 14 residues. DNA of the CDR3: TGTGCCAGCAGTCGCCAGGGATTCGGCTATGGCTACACCTTC. Its translation: CASSRQGFGYGYTF.

This clonotype was seen more than once but under ten times. The chain employs TRBV28 and TRBJ2-2, with TRBD1 matching 9 bases. Looked up from germline, CDR1 is MDHEN and CDR2 is SYDVKM. The V and J ends lost 5 bases and 11 bases, in that order; junction bases with no gene match: 12. The CDR3 is made up of 15 amino acids. CDR3 nucleotide sequence: TGTGCCAGCAGTATTACCGGGACAGGGTTTTCAGAGCTGTTTTTT. This codes for CASSITGTGFSELFF.

The chain joins TRBV4-1 to TRBJ2-7; weak D call: TRBD2 (5 bases). V was pared by 0 bases and J by 2 bases, with 11 bases between. This CDR3 is 15 amino acids long. Germline CDR1 is MGHRA and CDR2 is YSYEKL. The CDR3 region has the DNA TGCGCCAGCAGCCAAGAACGGAGGAACCCCTACGAGCAGTACTTC. Amino acids: CASSQERRNPYEQYF.

This clonotype was observed a handful of times. The chain joins TRBV7-2 to TRBJ2-7, with D perhaps matching TRBD1 (5 bases). Germline loops: CDR1 SGHTA, CDR2 FQGNSA. V was clipped by 5 bases and J by 2 bases, with 10 bases between them. The CDR3 spans 13 residues. The CDR3 loop reads CASSVQGTYEQYF. Here the CDR3 DNA reads TGTGCCAGCAGCGTGCAGGGTACCTACGAGCAGTACTTC.

Note on this clonotype: It may be a read error: a sequence one base away is much more abundant. The CDR3 does not close with the conserved phenylalanine or tryptophan, likely indicating a read error. DNA for the CDR3: TGTGCCAGCAGCACCGGGACCGGGCTTTCTGCTTTCATT. It encodes CASSTGTGLSAFI. This rearrangement joins TRBV11-2 to TRBJ1-1, with a tentative D call TRBD1 (5 bases). Germline V gives CDR1 SGHAT, CDR2 FQNNGV. This CDR3 region has 13 residues. Deletions cut 5 bases from V and 11 bases from J, with 18 bases between.

This clonotype was observed a handful of times. J is TRBJ2-7 and V is TRBV19, with unresolved D. Trimming shortened V by 0 bases and J by 2 bases, and 5 bases separated the two germline ends. Germline CDR1 reads LNHDA; CDR2 reads SQIVND (reference sequence). The CDR3 is 13 residues long. The CDR3 loop reads CASSIDGTYEQYF. As DNA, the CDR3 is TGTGCCAGTAGTATAGACGGAACCTACGAGCAGTACTTC. The entire variable domain, with the rest obtained from reference TRBV19 and TRBJ2-7, is as follows: DGGITQSPKYLFRKEGQNVTLSCEQNLNHDAMYWYRQDPGQGLRLIYYSQIVNDFQKGDIAEGYSVSREKKESFPLTVTSAQKNPTAFYLCASSIDGTYEQYFGPGTRLTVT.

This clonotype was seen a few times. This sequence joins TRBV6-5 and TRBJ1-5; a possible D gene is TRBD1 (5 bases). Germline V gene lookup returns CDR1 MNHEY and CDR2 SVGAGI. This CDR3 has 13 amino acids. V dropped 2 bases and J dropped 13 bases, with 15 bases sitting between them. The CDR3 protein is CASSYGTGFTQHF. As DNA, the CDR3 is TGTGCCAGCAGTTACGGGACGGGATTTACTCAGCATTTT.

This clonotype has at least ten counts. CDR3 residues: CASSSRQGAWVEQYF. In DNA form, the CDR3 reads TGTGCCAGCAGCTCGCGACAGGGGGCTTGGGTCGAGCAGTACTTC. The chain is built from TRBV5-5 and TRBJ2-7; TRBD1 matches 10 bases. Germline V gene lookup returns CDR1 SGHKS and CDR2 YYEKEE (reference sequence). J lost 6 bases, V lost 3 bases, and 9 bases had no gene match. The CDR3 is 15 residues long.

This clonotype was observed a handful of times. The chain links TRBV7-2 to TRBJ2-1; a weak D match, TRBD2 (5 bases). V shed 5 bases and J shed 7 bases, with 15 bases lying between them. This CDR3 is built from 14 residues. In germline, CDR1 is SGHTA, CDR2 FQGNSA. CDR3 sequence: CASSQVLSGNEQFF. The CDR3 nucleotides are TGTGCCAGCAGCCAAGTTTTGTCGGGAAATGAGCAGTTCTTC. The whole variable domain, filled in from reference TRBV7-2 and TRBJ2-1, reads GAGVSQSPSNKVTEKGKDVELRCDPISGHTALYWYRQSLGQGLEFLIYFQGNSAPDKSGLPSDRFSAERTGGSVSTLTIQRTQQEDSAVYLCASSQVLSGNEQFFGPGTRLTVL.

This clonotype was detected only a few times. The chain links TRBV6-2 or TRBV6-3 to TRBJ2-5, with D possibly being TRBD1 (5 bases). Trimming cost V 2 bases and J 7 bases, with 14 bases left between them. The CDR3 contains 14 residues. From germline, CDR1 is MNHEY and CDR2 SVGEGT. The CDR3 loop reads CASSYQGPPGTQYF. CDR3 bases: TGTGCCAGCAGTTACCAGGGTCCCCCGGGGACCCAGTACTTC.

This clonotype occurred many times. V and J are TRBV6-6 and TRBJ2-3; 7 nucleotides agree with TRBD2. The ends lost 7 bases at V and 3 bases at J; junction bases unmatched: 13. CDR1 is MNHNY and CDR2 is SVGAGI in the germline V gene (reference sequence). This CDR3 comprises 16 residues. The CDR3 is CASTPGFAGVTDTQYF. The CDR3, as DNA: TGTGCCAGCACCCCTGGGTTTGCGGGGGTAACAGATACGCAGTATTTT.

This clonotype was observed at least ten times. The rearrangement joins TRBV7-9 to TRBJ1-4; 9 bases line up with TRBD1. Germline values: CDR1 SEHNR, CDR2 FQNEAQ (reference sequence). J lost 6 bases, V lost 8 bases, and 4 bases had no gene match. This CDR3 contains 13 residues. The CDR3 here is CASGTGLDEKLFF. CDR3 DNA sequence: TGTGCCAGCGGGACAGGGTTGGATGAAAAACTGTTTTTT.

A word on this clonotype: Relative to the germline gene, one junction end is altered; a read error may explain this. The V and J genes are TRBV28 and TRBJ1-1; 7 positions match TRBD1. The CDR3 covers 15 residues. Per the germline V gene, CDR1 is MDHEN and CDR2 is SYDVKM. The CDR3 here is CASSSFRGGRGEAFF. The CDR3 DNA sequence: TGTGCCAGCAGTTCCTTCAGGGGGGGGAGAGGTGAAGCCTTCTTT.

This clonotype was seen only a few times. The rearrangement links TRBV29-1 to TRBJ1-1; D unresolved. Germline CDR1 SQVTM, CDR2 ANQGSEA. V dropped 5 bases and J dropped 1 base, with 8 bases sitting between them. This CDR3 is 12 amino acids long. CDR3 sequence (DNA): TGCAGCGTTAGTGGAGCGAACACTGAAGCTTTCTTT. This gives the protein CSVSGANTEAFF.

DNA of the CDR3: TGTGCCATCAGTGAGGCGGGGACACACAACACCGGGGAGCTGTTTTTT. It specifies CAISEAGTHNTGELFF. This rearrangement joins TRBV10-3 to TRBJ2-2; D may match TRBD1 or TRBD2 (6 bases each). The V gene's germline CDR1 is ENHRY and CDR2 SYGVKD. CDR3 length: 16 residues. Trimming removed 2 bases from V and 2 bases from J, with 12 bases in between.

This clonotype has a count of ten or more. The chain has TRBV2 and TRBJ1-1; 8 bases agree with TRBD1. The CDR3 length is 13 residues. J gave up 3 bases and V 8 bases, and 5 bases lay outside the gene matches. Germline assignment: CDR1 SNHLY and CDR2 FYNNEI. The CDR3 nucleotides are TGTGCCAGCGCTGGACAGGGCGACACTGAAGCTTTCTTT. Translating gives CASAGQGDTEAFF. The whole variable domain, filled in from reference TRBV2 and TRBJ1-1, reads EPEVTQTPSHQVTQMGQEVILRCVPISNHLYFYWYRQILGQKVEFLVSFYNNEISEKSEIFDDQFSVERPDGSNFTLKIRSTKLEDSAMYFCASAGQGDTEAFFGQGTRLTVV.

This clonotype was recorded many times. The chain has TRBV11-3 and TRBJ2-1, with 9 bases that match TRBD1. With V trimmed by 5 bases and J by 4 bases, 6 bases remained unmatched. CDR1 is SGHNT and CDR2 is YENEEA in the germline V gene. The CDR3 covers 15 residues. CDR3 loop: CASSPRDRDYNEQFF. DNA of the CDR3: TGTGCCAGCAGCCCCCGGGACAGGGATTACAATGAGCAGTTCTTC.

This clonotype was observed at least ten times. The chain joins TRBV4-3 to TRBJ2-6; D may match TRBD1 or TRBD2 (5 bases each). Germline-derived CDR1 and CDR2 are LGHNA and YSLEER. Deletions cut 0 bases from V and 2 bases from J, with 8 bases between. This CDR3 spans 16 amino acids. The CDR3 protein is CASSQDVGAGANVLTF. CDR3 DNA: TGCGCCAGCAGCCAAGACGTGGGGGCTGGGGCCAACGTCCTGACTTTC.

This clonotype has ten or more counts. This rearrangement joins TRBV6-5 to TRBJ2-1, with 7 nucleotides matching TRBD1. V trimming: 5 bases; J trimming: 7 bases; junction bases outside the gene matches: 11. Germline V gene lookup returns CDR1 MNHEY and CDR2 SVGAGI. There are 15 residues in the CDR3. The CDR3 is CASSHTTTGENEQFF. As DNA, the CDR3 is TGTGCCAGCAGTCACACCACTACAGGGGAAAATGAGCAGTTCTTC.

This clonotype was seen more than once but under ten times. This chain links TRBV29-1 with TRBJ1-1; a possible D gene is TRBD1 (6 bases). CDR1 and CDR2 from the germline V gene are SQVTM and ANQGSEA. The CDR3 runs 12 residues. The V end lost 6 bases, the J end lost 6 bases, and 14 bases lay between the germline ends. The CDR3 reads CSVRTTGSEAFF. In DNA, the CDR3 is TGCAGCGTCCGGACTACAGGGTCTGAAGCTTTCTTT.

The chain recombines TRBV6-1 with TRBJ1-4; 8 nucleotides match TRBD1. Germline V gene data show CDR1 as MNHNS and CDR2 as SASEGT. This CDR3 region has 16 residues. Trimming took 5 bases from V and 3 from J; bases not matched to a gene: 8. Written as DNA, the CDR3 is TGTGCCAGCAGTTACGCCGACAGGGGATCTAATGAAAAACTGTTTTTT. The encoded protein is CASSYADRGSNEKLFF.

The table lists this clonotype with a count of one. The chain recombines TRBV12-3 or TRBV12-4 with TRBJ1-6; D remains unclear. There are 15 residues in the CDR3. The germline V and J ends were trimmed by 1 base and 7 bases, with 11 bases remaining between them. CDR3 sequence reads: CASSLGASMNSPLHF. CDR3 nucleotide sequence: TGTGCCAGCAGTTTAGGGGCCTCAATGAATTCACCCCTCCACTTT.